These T cell receptor beta chains were read from a single sample in a study of HIV-infected patients and healthy controls. TCRdb re-called the 5' RACE reads with MiXCR, one entry per CDR3 protein. The data hold around 15,000 distinct CDR3 sequences, with roughly 7.7% observed a single time. The material sequenced was blood. The receptors here all came from an adult in good health. CDR3s include the opening cysteine and the closing phenylalanine or tryptophan. A D gene is named only where the DNA matches it firmly. The size of a clone is reported for some rows only, either as once, few or many, or as a class for expanded clones.

CDR3: CASSVGQPQANQPQHF
DNA: TGTGCCAGCAGCGTCGGACAGCCCCAGGCGAATCAGCCCCAGCATTTT
J: TRBJ1-5
D: NA
V: TRBV3-1
size: many

CDR3: CASGYRSANEQFF
DNA: TGTGCCAGCGGTTATAGGAGTGCCAATGAGCAGTTCTTC
J: TRBJ2-1
D: NA
V: TRBV12-3/TRBV12-4
size: many

CDR3: CSAGFDSNQPQHF
DNA: TGCAGTGCAGGGTTCGATAGCAATCAGCCCCAGCATTTT
J: TRBJ1-5
D: NA
V: TRBV29-1
size: few

CDR3: CASSQASRRTEQFF
DNA: TGTGCCAGCAGCCAAGCTTCCAGAAGGACTGAGCAGTTCTTC
J: TRBJ2-1
D: NA
V: TRBV3-1
size: many

CDR3: CASSDRRGTEAFF
DNA: TGTGCCAGCAGTGATCGCCGGGGAACTGAAGCTTTCTTT
J: TRBJ1-1
D: NA
V: TRBV6-4
size: many

CDR3: CASSLGTLGSYEQYF
DNA: TGTGCCAGCAGTTTAGGGACTCTCGGGTCTTACGAGCAGTACTTC
J: TRBJ2-7
D: NA
V: TRBV28
size: many

CDR3: CASSPDRDRAYNEQFF
DNA: TGTGCCAGCAGTCCCGATCGGGACCGAGCCTACAATGAGCAGTTCTTC
J: TRBJ2-1
D: NA
V: TRBV6-2/TRBV6-3
size: many

CDR3: CSARGLEGKYEQYF
DNA: TGCAGTGCTAGAGGACTGGAGGGCAAATACGAGCAGTACTTC
J: TRBJ2-7
D: NA
V: TRBV20-1
size: few

CDR3: CASSNAGGSLTDTQYF
DNA: TGTGCCAGCAGCAATGCCGGCGGCAGCCTCACAGATACGCAGTATTTT
J: TRBJ2-3
D: NA
V: TRBV6-5
size: NA

CDR3: CATSQGWNQPQHF
DNA: TGTGCCACCAGTCAGGGATGGAACCAGCCCCAGCATTTT
J: TRBJ1-5
D: NA
V: TRBV19
size: NA

CDR3: CASSRGIISYNEQFF
DNA: TGTGCCAGCAGTAGAGGAATAATCTCCTACAATGAGCAGTTCTTC
J: TRBJ2-1
D: NA
V: TRBV19
size: NA

CDR3: CASIGAPEIEQYF
DNA: TGTGCCAGCATAGGTGCCCCGGAGATCGAGCAGTACTTC
J: TRBJ2-7
D: NA
V: TRBV12-3/TRBV12-4
size: many

CDR3: CSARRSQGDYGYTF
DNA: TGCAGTGCTAGACGATCCCAAGGCGACTATGGCTACACCTTC
J: TRBJ1-2
D: NA
V: TRBV20-1
size: many

CDR3: CASSIRQVDSPLHF
DNA: TGTGCCAGCAGCATTAGACAGGTAGATTCACCCCTCCACTTT
J: TRBJ1-6
D: NA
V: TRBV4-2
size: many